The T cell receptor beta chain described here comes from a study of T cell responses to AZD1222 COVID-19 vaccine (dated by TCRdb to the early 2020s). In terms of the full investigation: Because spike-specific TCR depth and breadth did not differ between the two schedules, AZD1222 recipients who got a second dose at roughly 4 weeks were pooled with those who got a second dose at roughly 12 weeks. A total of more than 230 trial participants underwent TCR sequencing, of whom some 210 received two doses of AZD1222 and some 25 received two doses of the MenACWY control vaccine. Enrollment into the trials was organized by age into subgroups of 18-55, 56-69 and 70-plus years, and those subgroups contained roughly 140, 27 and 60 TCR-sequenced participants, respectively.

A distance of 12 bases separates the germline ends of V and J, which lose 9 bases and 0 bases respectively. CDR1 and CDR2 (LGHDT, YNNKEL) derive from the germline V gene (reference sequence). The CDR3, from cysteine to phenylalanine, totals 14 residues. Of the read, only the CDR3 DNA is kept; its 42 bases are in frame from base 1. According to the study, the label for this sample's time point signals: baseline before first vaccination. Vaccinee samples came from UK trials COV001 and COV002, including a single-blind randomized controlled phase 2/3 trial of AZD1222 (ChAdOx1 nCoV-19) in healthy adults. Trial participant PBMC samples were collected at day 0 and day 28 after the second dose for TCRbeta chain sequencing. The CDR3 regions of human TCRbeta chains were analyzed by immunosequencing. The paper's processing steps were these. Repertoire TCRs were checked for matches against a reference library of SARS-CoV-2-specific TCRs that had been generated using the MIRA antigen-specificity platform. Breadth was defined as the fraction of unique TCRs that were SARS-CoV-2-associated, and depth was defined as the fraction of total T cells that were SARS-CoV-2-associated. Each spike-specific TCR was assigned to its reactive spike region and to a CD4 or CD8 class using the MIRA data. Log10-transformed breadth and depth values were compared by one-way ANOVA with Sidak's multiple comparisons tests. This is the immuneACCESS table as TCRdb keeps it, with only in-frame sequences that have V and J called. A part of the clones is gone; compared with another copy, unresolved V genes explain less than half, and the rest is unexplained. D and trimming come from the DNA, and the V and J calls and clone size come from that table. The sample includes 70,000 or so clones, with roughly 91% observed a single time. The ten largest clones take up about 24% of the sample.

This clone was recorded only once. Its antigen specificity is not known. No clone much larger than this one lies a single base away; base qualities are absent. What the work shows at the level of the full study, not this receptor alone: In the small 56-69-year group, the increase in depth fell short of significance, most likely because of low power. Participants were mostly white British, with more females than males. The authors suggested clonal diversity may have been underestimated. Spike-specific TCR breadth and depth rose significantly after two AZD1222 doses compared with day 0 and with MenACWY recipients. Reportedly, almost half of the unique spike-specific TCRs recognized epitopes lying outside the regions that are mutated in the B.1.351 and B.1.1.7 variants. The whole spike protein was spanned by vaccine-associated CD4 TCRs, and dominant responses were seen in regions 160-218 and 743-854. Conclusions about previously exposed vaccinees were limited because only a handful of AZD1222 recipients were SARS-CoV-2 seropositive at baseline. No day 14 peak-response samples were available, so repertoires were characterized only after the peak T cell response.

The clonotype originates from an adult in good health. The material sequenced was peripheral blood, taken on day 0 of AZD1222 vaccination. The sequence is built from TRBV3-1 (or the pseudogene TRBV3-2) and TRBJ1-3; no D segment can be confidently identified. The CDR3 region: CASRNAGSGNTIYF. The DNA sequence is TGTGCCAGTCGAAACGCGGGCTCTGGAAACACCATATATTTT.